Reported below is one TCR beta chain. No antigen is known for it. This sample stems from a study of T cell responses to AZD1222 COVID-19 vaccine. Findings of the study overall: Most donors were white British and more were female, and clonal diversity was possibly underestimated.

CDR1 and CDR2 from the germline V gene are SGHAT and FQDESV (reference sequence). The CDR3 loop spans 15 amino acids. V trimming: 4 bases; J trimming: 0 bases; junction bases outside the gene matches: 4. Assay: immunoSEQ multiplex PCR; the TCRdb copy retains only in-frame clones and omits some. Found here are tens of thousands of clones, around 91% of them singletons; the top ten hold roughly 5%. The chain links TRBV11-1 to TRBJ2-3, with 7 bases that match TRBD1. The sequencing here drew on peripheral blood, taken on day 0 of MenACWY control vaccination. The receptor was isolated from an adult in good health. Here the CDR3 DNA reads TGTGCCAGCAGCTCGCAGGGGGACAGCACAGATACGCAGTATTTT. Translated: CASSSQGDSTDTQYF.